This T cell receptor (beta chain) was retrieved from a study of beta chain features in type 1 diabetes. Expressed TCRB transcripts were sequenced after all isolated RNA was converted to cDNA. Libraries were prepared by immunoSEQ multiplex PCR; TCRdb keeps only in-frame clonotypes and omits some of them. The table records approximately 250,000 clones, 13% to 15% of them present only once. This clone was seen a handful of times. In germline, CDR1 is SGHRS, CDR2 YFSETQ. Trimming took 0 bases from V and 1 from J, leaving 10 bases between them. CDR3 length: 15 residues. The TCR was taken from a woman between 40 and 50 years old in good health. V is TRBV5-1 and J is TRBJ1-1; TRBD1 might be the D (6 bases). Sequencing was performed on naive CD4+ T cells from blood. This CDR3 is CASSLGQGKNTEAFF. The CDR3 DNA is TGCGCCAGCAGCTTGGGGCAGGGGAAGAACACTGAAGCTTTCTTT.